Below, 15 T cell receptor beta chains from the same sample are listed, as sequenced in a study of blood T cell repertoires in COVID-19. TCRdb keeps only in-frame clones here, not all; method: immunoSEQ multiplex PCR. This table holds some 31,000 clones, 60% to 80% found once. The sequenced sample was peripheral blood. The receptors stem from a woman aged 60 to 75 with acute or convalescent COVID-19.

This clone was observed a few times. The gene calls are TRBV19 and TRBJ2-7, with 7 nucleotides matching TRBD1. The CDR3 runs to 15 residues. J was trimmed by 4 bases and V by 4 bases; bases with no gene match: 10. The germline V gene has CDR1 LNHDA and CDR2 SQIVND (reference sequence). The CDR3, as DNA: TGTGCCAGTAGTAACTACCCCGGGACAGAGTACGAGCAGTACTTC. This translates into CASSNYPGTEYEQYF.

This CDR3 reads CASSQDRGGAGGRQETQYF. CDR3 in DNA: TGCGCCAGCAGCCAAGATCGGGGTGGTGCGGGGGGAAGACAAGAGACCCAGTACTTC. This rearrangement joins TRBV4-1 to TRBJ2-5, with 8 bases matching TRBD2. The CDR3 spans 19 residues. V dropped 0 bases and J dropped 2; count of bases not matched to a gene: 14. Per the germline V gene, CDR1 is MGHRA and CDR2 is YSYEKL.

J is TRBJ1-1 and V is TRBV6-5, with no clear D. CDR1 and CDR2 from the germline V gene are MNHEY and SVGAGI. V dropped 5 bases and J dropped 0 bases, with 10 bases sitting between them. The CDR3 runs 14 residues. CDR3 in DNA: TGTGCCAGCAGTACCGGGTCTATGAACACTGAAGCTTTCTTT. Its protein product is CASSTGSMNTEAFF.

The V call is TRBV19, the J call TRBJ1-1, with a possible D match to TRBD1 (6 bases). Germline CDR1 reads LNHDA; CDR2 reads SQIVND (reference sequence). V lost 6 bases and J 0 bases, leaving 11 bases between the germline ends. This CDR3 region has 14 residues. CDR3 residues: CASSEDSLNTEAFF. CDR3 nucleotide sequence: TGTGCCAGTAGCGAGGACAGTTTGAACACTGAAGCTTTCTTT.

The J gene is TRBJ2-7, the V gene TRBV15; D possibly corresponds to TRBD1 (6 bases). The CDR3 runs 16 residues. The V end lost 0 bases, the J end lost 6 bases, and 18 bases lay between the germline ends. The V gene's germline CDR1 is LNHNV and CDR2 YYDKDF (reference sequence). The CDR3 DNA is TGTGCCACCAGCAGAGATTGGACAGCAGGAAGTGGCGAGCAGTACTTC. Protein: CATSRDWTAGSGEQYF.

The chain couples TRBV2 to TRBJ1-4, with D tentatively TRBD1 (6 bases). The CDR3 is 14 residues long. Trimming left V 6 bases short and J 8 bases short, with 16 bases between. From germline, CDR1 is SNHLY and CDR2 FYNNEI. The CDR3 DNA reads TGTGCCAGCAGGCTAGGACAGTGGATCGAAAAACTGTTTTTT. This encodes CASRLGQWIEKLFF.

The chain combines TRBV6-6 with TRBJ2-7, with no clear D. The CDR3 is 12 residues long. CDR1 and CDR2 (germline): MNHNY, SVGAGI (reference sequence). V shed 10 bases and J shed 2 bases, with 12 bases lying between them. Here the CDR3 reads CATSERTYEQYF. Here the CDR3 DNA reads TGTGCCACCTCTGAGAGGACCTACGAGCAGTACTTC.

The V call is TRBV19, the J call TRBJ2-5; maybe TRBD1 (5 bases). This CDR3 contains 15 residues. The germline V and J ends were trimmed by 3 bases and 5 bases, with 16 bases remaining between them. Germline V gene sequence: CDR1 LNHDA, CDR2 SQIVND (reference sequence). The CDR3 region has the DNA TGTGCCAGTAGTATCTTGTGGGCCAAGGGGGAGACCCAGTACTTC. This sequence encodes CASSILWAKGETQYF. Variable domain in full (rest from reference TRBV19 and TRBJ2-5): DGGITQSPKYLFRKEGQNVTLSCEQNLNHDAMYWYRQDPGQGLRLIYYSQIVNDFQKGDIAEGYSVSREKKESFPLTVTSAQKNPTAFYLCASSILWAKGETQYFGPGTRLLVL.

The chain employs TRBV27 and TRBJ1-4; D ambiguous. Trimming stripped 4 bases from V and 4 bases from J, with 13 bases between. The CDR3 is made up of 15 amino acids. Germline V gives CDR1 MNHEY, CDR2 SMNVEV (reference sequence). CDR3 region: CASSSLSPGNEKLFF. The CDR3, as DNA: TGTGCCAGCAGTTCCCTCTCCCCCGGTAATGAAAAACTGTTTTTT.

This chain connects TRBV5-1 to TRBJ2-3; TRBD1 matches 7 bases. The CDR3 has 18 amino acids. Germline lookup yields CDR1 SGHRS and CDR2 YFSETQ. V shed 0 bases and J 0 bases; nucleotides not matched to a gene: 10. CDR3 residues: CASSLAVPDRTSTDTQYF. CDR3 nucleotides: TGCGCCAGCAGCTTGGCGGTACCGGACAGGACTAGCACAGATACGCAGTATTTT.

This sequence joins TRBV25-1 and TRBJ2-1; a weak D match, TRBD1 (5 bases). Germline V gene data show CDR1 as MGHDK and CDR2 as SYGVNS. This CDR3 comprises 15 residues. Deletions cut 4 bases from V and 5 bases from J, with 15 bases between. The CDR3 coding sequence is TGTGCCAGCAGTGCACTTAATAGGGGTGACAATGAGCAGTTCTTC. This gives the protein CASSALNRGDNEQFF.

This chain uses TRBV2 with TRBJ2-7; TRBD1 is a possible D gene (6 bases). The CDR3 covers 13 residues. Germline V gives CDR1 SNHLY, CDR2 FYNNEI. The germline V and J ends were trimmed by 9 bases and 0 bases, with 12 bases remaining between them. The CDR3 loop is CARRGQSSYEQYF. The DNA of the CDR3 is TGTGCCAGGCGTGGACAGAGCTCCTACGAGCAGTACTTC.

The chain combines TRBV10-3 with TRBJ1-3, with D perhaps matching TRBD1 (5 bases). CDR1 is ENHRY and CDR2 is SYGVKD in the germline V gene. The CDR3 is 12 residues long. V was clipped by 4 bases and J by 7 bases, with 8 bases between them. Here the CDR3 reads CAISGDSNTIYF. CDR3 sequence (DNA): TGTGCCATCAGTGGAGACAGTAACACCATATATTTT.

CDR3 coding DNA: TGTGCCAGCAGCTCATGGAAGGGGAAGAACCATGGCTACACCTTC. This translates into CASSSWKGKNHGYTF. The chain links TRBV11-2 to TRBJ1-2, with D tentatively TRBD1 (5 bases). CDR1 is SGHAT and CDR2 is FQNNGV in the germline V gene. The ends were cut back, 4 bases at V and 6 bases at J, with 18 bases in the middle. There are 15 residues in the CDR3.

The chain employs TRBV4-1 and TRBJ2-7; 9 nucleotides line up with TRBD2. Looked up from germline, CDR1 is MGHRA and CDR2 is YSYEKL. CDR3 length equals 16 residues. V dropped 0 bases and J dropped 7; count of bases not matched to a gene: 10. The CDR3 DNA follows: TGCGCCAGCAGCCAAGATAGGCTAGCGGGGACGGGAGAGCAGTACTTC. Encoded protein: CASSQDRLAGTGEQYF.